What follows are 32 T cell receptor beta chains derived from one specimen sequenced in a study of T cells in Graves' hyperthyroidism and ophthalmopathy. Amplification of TCR beta CDR3 regions was performed using RNA transcripts as template. The TCR CDR3 was amplified in a first-round RT-PCR using the HTBI primer set. Using its own MiXCR run on the multiplex PCR reads, TCRdb lists one record per CDR3 protein. The sample contains approximately 500,000 distinct CDR3 sequences, about 43% of which appear only once. The sequencing sample was made of peripheral blood or thyroid tissue (not recorded which). The receptor source for this set is a woman under 30 with Graves' hyperthyroidism.

The chain is built from TRBV12-3 or TRBV12-4 and TRBJ1-5, with D perhaps matching TRBD1 (5 bases). The CDR3 consists of 18 residues. The V end was cut by 2 bases, the J end by 2 bases, with 19 bases between. DNA for the CDR3: TGTGCCAGCAGTTTACGCCGCTTGGACAAATATCGCAATCAGCCCCAGCATTTT. It specifies CASSLRRLDKYRNQPQHF.

This clonotype was counted at least ten times. The rearrangement links TRBV7-3 to TRBJ1-1; D is unresolved. Per the germline V gene, CDR1 is SGHTA and CDR2 is FQGTGA. V shed 3 bases and J shed 2 bases, with 7 bases lying between them. The CDR3 spans 13 residues. CDR3 DNA: TGTGCCAGCAGCTTTACAAAAAACACTGAAGCTTTCTTT. This translates into CASSFTKNTEAFF. The variable domain in full, completed from reference TRBV7-3 and TRBJ1-1, reads GAGVSQTPSNKVTEKGKYVELRCDPISGHTALYWYRQSLGQGPEFLIYFQGTGAADDSGLPNDRFFAVRPEGSVSTLKIQRTERGDSAVYLCASSFTKNTEAFFGQGTRLTVV.

Ten or more counts support this clonotype. The chain joins TRBV4-1 to TRBJ2-2; 12 nucleotides agree with TRBD2. The V gene end was trimmed by 3 bases and the J gene end by 7 bases; junction bases not matched to a gene: 6. Germline CDR1 MGHRA, CDR2 YSYEKL. The length of the CDR3 is 16 residues. CDR3 region: CASSHRLAGVVGELFF. The DNA of the CDR3 is TGCGCCAGCAGCCATAGACTAGCGGGAGTAGTCGGGGAGCTGTTTTTT.

This clonotype showed up many times. This chain uses TRBV5-5 with TRBJ2-5, with D unresolved. This CDR3 comprises 14 residues. The germline V gene encodes CDR1 SGHKS and CDR2 YYEKEE (reference sequence). Trimming removed 2 bases at V and 1 base at J, with 9 bases between. This CDR3 is CASSFYRSQETQYF. Here the CDR3 DNA reads TGTGCCAGCAGCTTCTACAGATCCCAAGAGACCCAGTACTTC.

In its sample, this clonotype was seen many times. The chain carries TRBV29-1 and TRBJ2-5, with D perhaps TRBD1 (6 bases). V was clipped by 5 bases and J by 2 bases, with 18 bases between them. The CDR3 runs to 15 residues. CDR1 and CDR2 (germline): SQVTM, ANQGSEA. The CDR3: CSVPDRNLGQETQYF. CDR3 DNA sequence: TGCAGCGTTCCTGACAGGAACTTGGGTCAAGAGACCCAGTACTTC.

CDR3 nucleotides: TGTGCCAGCAGTCTACAGGGGGGTCCCCAGCCCCAGCATTTT. This translates into CASSLQGGPQPQHF. The gene calls are TRBV2 and TRBJ1-5; TRBD1 agrees at 8 bases. V lost 5 bases to trimming and J lost 7 bases; unmatched junction nucleotides: 7. The CDR3 runs 14 residues. Germline V gene sequence: CDR1 SNHLY, CDR2 FYNNEI.

This clonotype appeared once. The chain is built from TRBV6-5 and TRBJ1-2; D is ambiguous. This CDR3 contains 12 residues. Germline lookup yields CDR1 MNHEY and CDR2 SVGAGI. V gave up 2 bases and J gave up 5 bases, with 6 bases separating them. The CDR3 is CASSYGEYGYTF. CDR3 coding DNA: TGTGCCAGCAGTTACGGGGAATATGGCTACACCTTC.

Of note for this clonotype: The CDR3 ends on some other residue instead of the conserved phenylalanine or tryptophan, so this is likely a read error. The limits of the CDR3 on the DNA are not certain, so only TCRdb's listed CDR3 is given. The gene calls are TRBV10-3 and TRBJ1-2; TRBD1, as called in the table, went unchecked against the DNA. Germline loops: CDR1 ENHRY, CDR2 SYGVKD. Inclusive of both ends, the CDR3 amounts to 9 amino acids. CDR3 sequence: CAISLGDNL.

Only a few counts were recorded for this clonotype. This CDR3 is CAWSGHTGELFF. For the CDR3, the DNA is TGTGCCTGGAGTGGGCACACCGGGGAGCTGTTTTTT. The chain links TRBV30 to TRBJ2-2; unclear D gene. Trimming took 1 base from V and 3 from J, leaving 3 bases between them. The CDR3 covers 12 residues. The germline V gene encodes CDR1 GTSNPN and CDR2 SVGIG (reference sequence).

The V gene is TRBV29-1, the J gene TRBJ1-5; perhaps TRBD1 as D (5 bases). This CDR3 has 15 residues. CDR1 is SQVTM and CDR2 is ANQGSEA in the germline V gene. Trimming stripped 4 bases from V and 2 bases from J, with 15 bases between. The CDR3 reads CSVGQGGDGNQPQHF. CDR3 nucleotide sequence: TGCAGCGTTGGGCAGGGAGGGGACGGCAATCAGCCCCAGCATTTT. The variable domain in full, with the rest retrieved from reference TRBV29-1 and TRBJ1-5, is SAVISQKPSRDICQRGTSLTIQCQVDSQVTMMFWYRQQPGQSLTLIATANQGSEATYESGFVIDKFPISRPNLTFSTLTVSNMSPEDSSIYLCSVGQGGDGNQPQHFGDGTRLSIL.

This clonotype has ten or more counts. The rearrangement uses TRBV4-1 and TRBJ2-7; TRBD2 matches at 11 bases. The CDR3 has 16 residues. Germline V lookup: CDR1 MGHRA, CDR2 YSYEKL. Trimming at V came to 3 bases and at J to 4 bases, leaving 8 bases not matched to a gene. The DNA of the CDR3 is TGCGCCAGCAGCCATTCAACTAGCGGGAGTTCGTACGAGCAGTACTTC. Its protein product is CASSHSTSGSSYEQYF.

This clonotype was picked up many times. The V gene is TRBV12-3 or TRBV12-4, the J gene TRBJ1-3; D may be TRBD1 (5 bases). Trimming removed 4 bases from V and 0 bases from J, with 13 bases in between. CDR3 length: 16 amino acids. CDR3 sequence reads: CASSWGRGFSGNTIYF. The CDR3 region has the DNA TGTGCCAGCAGTTGGGGACGGGGGTTCTCTGGAAACACCATATATTTT.

The chain has TRBV5-1 and TRBJ1-2; a possible D gene is TRBD1 (5 bases). Germline V gives CDR1 SGHRS, CDR2 YFSETQ. This CDR3 is 16 amino acids long. V lost 5 bases to trimming and J lost 7 bases, with 24 bases between them. CDR3 in amino acids: CASRDLANTGLRGYTF. In nucleotides, the CDR3 is TGCGCCAGCAGAGACTTGGCCAATACAGGTCTTCGTGGCTACACCTTC.

This clonotype was observed many times. The chain couples TRBV6-6 to TRBJ1-2, with TRBD1 identical over 11 bases. This CDR3 region has 15 residues. After removal of 2 bases from V and 4 bases from J, the junction contained 3 bases not matched to a gene. CDR1 is MNHNY and CDR2 is SVGAGI in the germline V gene (reference sequence). This chain's CDR3 is CASSYGQGAGYGYTF. The CDR3 DNA sequence: TGTGCCAGCAGTTACGGACAGGGGGCCGGCTATGGCTACACCTTC.

This clonotype was counted many times. This chain joins TRBV5-6 and TRBJ2-5, with 9 bases lining up with TRBD1. The CDR3 runs 16 residues. After removal of 1 base from V and 5 bases from J, the junction contained 9 bases not matched to a gene. Germline loops: CDR1 SGHDT, CDR2 YYEEEE. Here the CDR3 DNA reads TGTGCCAGCAGCTTGTTGGGACAGGGTCGGGGGGAGACCCAGTACTTC. Its translation: CASSLLGQGRGETQYF.

CDR3 DNA: TGTGCCAGCAGTTACGCGTACGAAATCATCAATGAGCAGTTCTTC. Translating gives CASSYAYEIINEQFF. V gene TRBV6-2 or TRBV6-3 combines with J gene TRBJ2-1, with D unclear. Germline loops: CDR1 MNHEY, CDR2 SVGEGT. This CDR3 has 15 residues. V lost 2 bases, J lost 6 bases, and 14 bases lay in between.

J is TRBJ2-7 and V is TRBV3-1, with D perhaps TRBD1 (6 bases). The germline gives CDR1 LGHDT, CDR2 YNNKEL (reference sequence). There are 14 residues in the CDR3. The V end was cut by 1 base, the J end by 6 bases, with 13 bases between. CDR3 region: CASSQAGTTREQYF. The CDR3 DNA follows: TGTGCCAGCAGCCAAGCTGGGACAACGCGCGAGCAGTACTTC.

This clonotype was picked up many times. The V and J genes are TRBV11-2 and TRBJ2-7; 8 nucleotides align to TRBD2. Germline values: CDR1 SGHAT, CDR2 FQNNGV. Trimming took 1 base from V and 6 from J; bases not matched to a gene: 5. CDR3 size: 14 residues. The CDR3 coding sequence is TGTGCCAGCAGCTTAGCGGGGGGGATGCGCGAGCAGTACTTC. This translates into CASSLAGGMREQYF. The full variable domain, its missing parts supplied by reference TRBV11-2 and TRBJ2-7, is EAGVAQSPRYKIIEKRQSVAFWCNPISGHATLYWYQQILGQGPKLLIQFQNNGVVDDSQLPKDRFSAERLKGVDSTLKIQPAKLEDSAVYLCASSLAGGMREQYFGPGTRLTVT.

About this clonotype itself: A much larger clone differs by one base, so this may be a read error. No conserved phenylalanine or tryptophan ends this CDR3, so it is likely a read error. The J gene is TRBJ2-7, the V gene TRBV4-1; 7 nucleotides align to TRBD2. The junction had 3 bases not matched to a gene; V was cut back by 3 bases and J by 7 bases. The CDR3 is 12 residues long. CDR1 and CDR2 from the germline V gene are MGHRA and YSYEKL. CDR3 sequence (DNA): TGCGCCAGCAGCCAGTTGGGGGGGGAGCAGTACCTC. It is translated as CASSQLGGEQYL.

The chain recombines TRBV7-4 with TRBJ2-3; 7 nucleotides align to TRBD2. Germline CDR1 is SGHVT and CDR2 is SQSDAQ. Unmatched junction bases numbered 8, after V lost 2 bases and J lost 0 bases. The CDR3 totals 17 residues. CDR3 DNA: TGTGCCAGCAGCTTAATTTACGGCGGGAGTAGCACAGATACGCAGTATTTT. It translates to CASSLIYGGSSTDTQYF.

This clonotype was observed at least ten times. This rearrangement joins TRBV5-1 to TRBJ1-2; D remains unclear. The germline CDR1 and CDR2 sequences are SGHRS and YFSETQ. V dropped 0 bases and J dropped 8 bases, with 20 bases sitting between them. The CDR3 is 16 amino acids. CDR3 amino acids: CASSLAERVQIGGYTF. The CDR3 nucleotides read TGCGCCAGCAGCTTGGCCGAGAGGGTCCAGATAGGAGGCTACACCTTC.

V usage is TRBV4-2 and J usage is TRBJ2-2; D is unclear. V dropped 0 bases and J dropped 7 bases, with 6 bases sitting between them. This CDR3 has 13 amino acids. Germline V gene data show CDR1 as LGHNA and CDR2 as YNFKEQ. The CDR3 here is CASSQDLSGELFF. As DNA, the CDR3 is TGTGCCAGCAGCCAAGACTTGAGCGGGGAGCTGTTTTTT.

This clonotype was seen ten or more times. J is TRBJ1-5 and V is TRBV15; possibly TRBD1 for D (5 bases). The CDR3 runs to 17 residues. V lost 3 bases and J lost 7, with 22 bases in between. Germline V gene sequence: CDR1 LNHNV, CDR2 YYDKDF (reference sequence). In DNA form, the CDR3 reads TGTGCCACCAGCAGCCGCAAGATAAAAGGGGATCGCCAGCCCCAGCATTTT. It codes for CATSSRKIKGDRQPQHF.

V and J are TRBV15 and TRBJ2-2; D not certain. CDR1 is LNHNV, CDR2 YYDKDF, per germline (reference sequence). This CDR3 comprises 16 residues. Trimming took off 3 bases at V and 0 bases at J, with 11 bases between the two ends. In DNA form, the CDR3 reads TGTGCCACCAGCAGCTTGGGCCGGGCGAACACCGGGGAGCTGTTTTTT. Translated: CATSSLGRANTGELFF. The full variable domain, in which reference TRBV15 and TRBJ2-2 provide the parts outside the CDR3, is DAMVIQNPRYQVTQFGKPVTLSCSQTLNHNVMYWYQQKSSQAPKLLFHYYDKDFNNEADTPDNFQSRRPNTSFCFLDIRSPGLGDTAMYLCATSSLGRANTGELFFGEGSRLTVL.

This clonotype was seen repeatedly, ten times or more. The rearrangement links TRBV12-3 or TRBV12-4 to TRBJ1-3; D uncertain. This CDR3 has 14 amino acids. V was pared by 5 bases and J by 0 bases, with 8 bases between. CDR3 DNA sequence: TGTGCCAGCAGTCCCCGGGCCTCTGGAAACACCATATATTTT. Its translation is CASSPRASGNTIYF.

This clonotype was observed at least ten times. This chain joins TRBV7-2 and TRBJ1-1, with D uncertain. In germline, CDR1 is SGHTA, CDR2 FQGNSA. This CDR3 contains 13 residues. V lost 3 bases, J lost 5 bases, and 10 bases lay in between. CDR3 amino acids: CASSFDAVTEAFF. The CDR3 DNA follows: TGTGCCAGCAGCTTTGATGCAGTTACTGAAGCTTTCTTT.

This clonotype was recorded a few times. The rearrangement links TRBV2 to TRBJ2-7, with TRBD2 matching over 10 bases. Trimming removed 3 bases from V and 4 bases from J; junction bases left unmatched: 9. The CDR3 is 16 residues long. Germline CDR1 reads SNHLY; CDR2 reads FYNNEI. DNA of the CDR3: TGTGCCAGCAGTGATCGGCTAGCGGGAGCTTATTACGAGCAGTACTTC. Translation: CASSDRLAGAYYEQYF.

This clonotype was observed many times. CDR3 nucleotides: TGTGCCAGCAGTTACTCGCGGGACGAGCAGTACTTC. Amino acid sequence: CASSYSRDEQYF. The rearrangement joins TRBV6-2 or TRBV6-3 to TRBJ2-7, with a possible D match to TRBD2 (5 bases). Trimming removed 0 bases from V and 5 bases from J, with 5 bases in between. Per germline, CDR1 MNHEY and CDR2 SVGEGT. This CDR3 region has 12 residues.

This clonotype was detected ten times or more. The chain employs TRBV6-1 and TRBJ1-1; the match to TRBD1 covers 8 bases. The germline CDR1 and CDR2 sequences are MNHNS and SASEGT. The CDR3 has 16 amino acids. The junction had 17 bases not matched to a gene; V was cut back by 3 bases and J by 11 bases. The CDR3 is CASSDALKPGTGLAFF. CDR3 bases: TGTGCCAGCAGTGACGCACTCAAGCCTGGGACAGGACTCGCTTTCTTT.

A remark on this clonotype: One junction end does not reproduce the germline sequence, and a read error may be involved. This chain joins TRBV5-1 and TRBJ1-2, with 8 bases identical to TRBD1. The length of the CDR3 is 14 residues. Germline-derived CDR1 and CDR2 are SGHRS and YFSETQ. For the CDR3, the DNA is TGCGCCAGCAGCCCCGGACAGGGCAACTATGGCCACACCTTC. Translated: CASSPGQGNYGHTF.

This clonotype was detected only once. The rearrangement links TRBV29-1 to TRBJ1-4; D ambiguous. The CDR3 has 16 amino acids. V was clipped by 0 bases and J by 7 bases, with 18 bases between them. Germline V gives CDR1 SQVTM, CDR2 ANQGSEA. The CDR3 nucleotides read TGCAGCGTTGAAGATTTCAAGCTCGGCAACACTGAAAAACTGTTTTTT. Translating it yields CSVEDFKLGNTEKLFF.

The chain uses TRBV6-1 and TRBJ2-1; TRBD1 matches at 10 bases. The J call could be wrong; TRBJ2-7 is a better fit for the DNA end. CDR1 and CDR2 from the germline V gene are MNHNS and SASEGT. The CDR3 contains 13 residues. The CDR3 loop reads CASRVGQGYEQYF. DNA for the CDR3: TGTGCCAGCAGGGTGGGACAGGGGTACGAGCAGTACTTC.